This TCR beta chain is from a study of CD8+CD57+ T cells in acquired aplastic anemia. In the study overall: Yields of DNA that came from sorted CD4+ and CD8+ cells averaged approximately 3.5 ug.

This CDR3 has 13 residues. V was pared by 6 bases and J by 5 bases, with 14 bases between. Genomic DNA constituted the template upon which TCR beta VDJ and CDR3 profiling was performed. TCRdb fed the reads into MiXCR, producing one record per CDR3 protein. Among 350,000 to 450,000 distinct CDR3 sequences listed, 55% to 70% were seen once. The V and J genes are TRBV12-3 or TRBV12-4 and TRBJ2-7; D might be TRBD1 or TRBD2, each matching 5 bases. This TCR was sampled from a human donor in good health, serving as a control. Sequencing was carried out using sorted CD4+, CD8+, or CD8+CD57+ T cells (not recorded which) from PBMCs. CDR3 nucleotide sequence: TGTGCCAGCAGCATCGACTGGGGGAACGAGCAGTACTTC. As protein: CASSIDWGNEQYF.